One and the same sample provided the 5 T cell receptor beta chains below, sequenced in a study of cytomegalovirus exposure and HLA in healthy donors. PCR primers comprised 60 Vbeta and 13 Jbeta primers. The data were produced by immunoSEQ multiplex PCR, yet TCRdb's version contains in-frame clones alone and is incomplete. Its table lists approximately 120,000 clones. The sequenced material came from PBMCs. These receptors all come from a woman aged 55-75 years in good health and CMV-seronegative.

About this clone itself: The CDR3 does not close with the conserved phenylalanine or tryptophan, likely indicating a read error. It is unclear where the CDR3 begins or ends on the DNA, so no DNA is shown, and the CDR3 is as TCRdb lists it. The chain has TRBV2 and TRBJ2-7; TRBD2 is the table's D call, not checked against the DNA. The CDR3 comprises 15 residues, both ends counted. Germline V CDR1 and CDR2: SNHLY, FYNNEI. The CDR3: CASSPPNASGRSPTL.

As for this clone: One end of the junction fails to match germline, which may point to a read error. This chain links TRBV2 with TRBJ2-2; a weak D match, TRBD2 (5 bases). The CDR3 covers 15 residues. Germline V gene lookup returns CDR1 SNHLY and CDR2 FYNNEI. CDR3 coding DNA: TGTGCCAGCAGTGGATCGGGGTCGAACTCCGGGGAGCTGTTTTTT. The encoded protein is CASSGSGSNSGELFF.

V gene TRBV7-9 combines with J gene TRBJ2-2; D is ambiguous. CDR1 is SEHNR, CDR2 FQNEAQ, per germline (reference sequence). The germline V and J ends were trimmed by 1 base and 1 base, with 13 bases remaining between them. The CDR3 extends over 17 amino acids. CDR3 sequence reads: CASSLGFMAENTGELFF. DNA for the CDR3: TGTGCCAGCAGCTTAGGGTTTATGGCAGAGAACACCGGGGAGCTGTTTTTT.

The chain carries TRBV5-4 and TRBJ2-7; D is possibly TRBD1 (5 bases). This CDR3 region has 11 residues. Germline CDR1 SGHNT, CDR2 YYREEE (reference sequence). V lost 2 bases, J lost 6 bases, and 6 bases lay in between. The DNA for the CDR3 is TGTGCCAGCAGCTTCAGGGCCGAGCAGTACTTC. This gives the protein CASSFRAEQYF.

The rearrangement joins TRBV28 to TRBJ2-1, with D unclear. The CDR3 has 12 amino acids. Germline CDR1 reads MDHEN; CDR2 reads SYDVKM. Trimming shortened V by 3 bases and J by 4 bases, and 4 bases separated the two germline ends. The CDR3 loop is CASSFLYNEQFF. CDR3 coding DNA: TGTGCCAGCAGTTTTTTATACAATGAGCAGTTCTTC.